This T cell receptor (beta chain) comes out of a study of blood T cell repertoires in COVID-19. CDR3 length: 13 amino acids. CDR1 and CDR2 from the germline V gene are GTSNPN and SVGIG (reference sequence). V dropped 3 bases and J dropped 1 base, with 9 bases sitting between them. This clone was detected only once. How the authors handled the data: Researchers report that nucleated cell counts were estimated from reference gene primer amplification. Sequencing was performed with immunoSEQ multiplex PCR; in TCRdb, only in-frame clones are kept and a portion is missing. For V, J and clone size, that table is used; D and trimming come from the DNA. The sample has over 90,000 clones; about nine tenths are singletons.

The genes are TRBV30 and TRBJ1-1, with D possibly TRBD1 on 5 matching bases. Sequencing was performed on peripheral blood. The sequence was collected from a woman in her seventies with acute or convalescent COVID-19. In DNA form, the CDR3 reads TGTGCCTGGAGGAACAGGCCGAACACTGAAGCTTTCTTT. It translates to CAWRNRPNTEAFF.